The rows below give T cell receptor beta chains drawn from one sample of a study of naive and memory T cell subsets. From the UMI-ligation and nested PCR reads, TCRdb called clonotypes with MiXCR, one entry per CDR3 protein. The data contain 35,000 to 40,000 distinct CDR3 sequences, more than 9.5% of them singletons. The sample consisted of skin, taken from a tuberculin skin test site. The source is an adult in good health. Both conserved end residues are part of each CDR3. D genes are given only for firm matches. The listing skips clone size in some rows; elsewhere it reads once, few, many or a size class.

V gene: TRBV7-2; clone size: medium-sized; D gene: TRBD2; J gene: TRBJ2-1; CDR3 DNA: TGTGCCAGCAGCCAGACTAGCGGGCCCTACAATGAGCAGTTCTTC; CDR3 protein: CASSQTSGPYNEQFF
V gene: TRBV28; clone size: many; D gene: NA; J gene: TRBJ1-5; CDR3 DNA: TGTGCCAGCAATCTAGACGGACAGCCCCAGCATTTT; CDR3 protein: CASNLDGQPQHF
V gene: TRBV9; clone size: few; D gene: NA; J gene: TRBJ2-1; CDR3 DNA: TGTGCCAGCAGCGTCGGACCCAAAAGCTCCTACAATGAGCAGTTCTTC; CDR3 protein: CASSVGPKSSYNEQFF
V gene: TRBV28; clone size: NA; D gene: NA; J gene: TRBJ1-6; CDR3 DNA: TGTGCCAGCAGTTTAAGGGATCGGGGTTCACCCCTCCACTTT; CDR3 protein: CASSLRDRGSPLHF
V gene: TRBV20-1; clone size: many; D gene: NA; J gene: TRBJ2-3; CDR3 DNA: TGCAGTGGGTTCGAGATGGGCGGGCCCGAAGATACGCAGTATTTT; CDR3 protein: CSGFEMGGPEDTQYF
V gene: TRBV29-1; clone size: many; D gene: TRBD1; J gene: TRBJ2-1; CDR3 DNA: TGCAGCGTTGACTGGACAGGAAATTTCAATGAGCAGTTCTTC; CDR3 protein: CSVDWTGNFNEQFF
V gene: TRBV4-1; clone size: many; D gene: NA; J gene: TRBJ2-3; CDR3 DNA: TGCGCCAGCAGCCAAGATTCGGCAGGGGCTTGGTCAGATACGCAGTATTTT; CDR3 protein: CASSQDSAGAWSDTQYF
V gene: TRBV20-1; clone size: few; D gene: TRBD2; J gene: TRBJ2-3; CDR3 DNA: TGCAGTGCTAGAGGACAGGCTAGCGGGGGGCCCCTAAGCACAGATACGCAGTATTTT; CDR3 protein: CSARGQASGGPLSTDTQYF
V gene: TRBV7-2; clone size: many; D gene: NA; J gene: TRBJ2-3; CDR3 DNA: TGTGCCAGCATCGACAGGACAAGGACAGATACGCAGTATTTT; CDR3 protein: CASIDRTRTDTQYF
V gene: TRBV5-4; clone size: few; D gene: TRBD2; J gene: TRBJ2-2; CDR3 DNA: TGTGCCAGCAGCTTGGAGCCTAGCGGGGGCTCCGGGGAGCTGTTTTTT; CDR3 protein: CASSLEPSGGSGELFF
V gene: TRBV15; clone size: many; D gene: TRBD1; J gene: TRBJ2-7; CDR3 DNA: TGTGCCACCAGCAGAGACCTGTCGGGACAGGGGGCGCGGGAGCAGTACTTC; CDR3 protein: CATSRDLSGQGAREQYF
V gene: TRBV5-1; clone size: many; D gene: TRBD2; J gene: TRBJ2-2; CDR3 DNA: TGCGCCAGCACCCTTAGCGGGATCAGCACCGGGGAGCTGTTTTTT; CDR3 protein: CASTLSGISTGELFF
V gene: TRBV28; clone size: many; D gene: NA; J gene: TRBJ2-3; CDR3 DNA: TGTGCCAGCAGGAGAGGGGATCGTGGCACAGATACGCAGTATTTT; CDR3 protein: CASRRGDRGTDTQYF
V gene: TRBV7-9; clone size: many; D gene: NA; J gene: TRBJ2-6; CDR3 DNA: TGTGCCAGCAGGCCAGATGGTGAGGGTGGGGCCAACGTCCTGACTTTC; CDR3 protein: CASRPDGEGGANVLTF
V gene: TRBV20-1; clone size: many; D gene: NA; J gene: TRBJ1-1; CDR3 DNA: TGCAGTGCCTCAACCACAGAGAACACTGAAGCTTTCTTT; CDR3 protein: CSASTTENTEAFF
V gene: TRBV6-1; clone size: NA; D gene: NA; J gene: TRBJ2-7; CDR3 DNA: TGTGCCAGCAGTGAAGCTCTCGGGGTATGGGAGCAGTACTTC; CDR3 protein: CASSEALGVWEQYF
V gene: TRBV20-1; clone size: many; D gene: NA; J gene: TRBJ2-7; CDR3 DNA: TGCAGTTTACTTTCTCAGGGCAACTACGAGCAGTACTTC; CDR3 protein: CSLLSQGNYEQYF
V gene: TRBV29-1; clone size: many; D gene: TRBD1; J gene: TRBJ2-3; CDR3 DNA: TGCAGCGTTGTAAGCAGGGGGCTTACAGATACGCAGTATTTT; CDR3 protein: CSVVSRGLTDTQYF
V gene: TRBV29-1; clone size: NA; D gene: NA; J gene: TRBJ1-3; CDR3 DNA: TGCAGCGTTCAATCAGGGAGCTCTGGAAACACCATATATTTT; CDR3 protein: CSVQSGSSGNTIYF